The 10 T cell receptor beta chains given below trace back to one sample, sequenced in a study of cytomegalovirus exposure and HLA in healthy donors. PCR primers comprised 60 Vbeta and 13 Jbeta primers. Using immunoSEQ multiplex PCR, the repertoire was profiled, and TCRdb retains in-frame clones only, with some absent. This table lists roughly 34,000 clones. The specimen was PBMCs. The receptors stem from a man aged 35-49 years in good health and CMV-seronegative.

V and J are TRBV29-1 and TRBJ2-5, with 9 nucleotides matching TRBD2. J lost 0 bases, V lost 3 bases, and 2 bases had no gene match. The germline gives CDR1 SQVTM, CDR2 ANQGSEA. The CDR3 is made up of 14 amino acids. The CDR3 region is CSVEGLAYQETQYF. CDR3 DNA: TGCAGCGTTGAGGGACTAGCCTACCAAGAGACCCAGTACTTC.

V usage is TRBV11-2 and J usage is TRBJ1-2, with D unresolved. The CDR3 is 15 residues long. V gave up 6 bases and J gave up 2 bases, with 16 bases separating them. The germline gives CDR1 SGHAT, CDR2 FQNNGV. The CDR3 region has the DNA TGTGCCAGCAGACTTAACGCGGATCGCAACTATGGCTACACCTTC. It codes for CASRLNADRNYGYTF.

The V gene is TRBV30, the J gene TRBJ2-6; TRBD1 might be the D (6 bases). Germline lookup yields CDR1 GTSNPN and CDR2 SVGIG (reference sequence). The CDR3 totals 13 residues. The V end was cut by 7 bases, the J end by 3 bases, with 10 bases between. CDR3 in DNA: TGTGCCTACAGGGTCGGTGGGGCCAACGTCCTGACTTTC. This translates into CAYRVGGANVLTF.

The chain has TRBV28 and TRBJ2-4; D remains ambiguous. CDR1 is MDHEN, CDR2 SYDVKM, per germline. The CDR3 covers 16 residues. The germline V and J ends were trimmed by 5 bases and 0 bases, with 14 bases remaining between them. CDR3: CASSPTSALAKNIQYF. Here the CDR3 DNA reads TGTGCCAGCAGTCCCACGTCAGCGCTAGCCAAAAACATTCAGTACTTC. Filled out from reference TRBV28 and TRBJ2-4, the complete variable domain reads DVKVTQSSRYLVKRTGEKVFLECVQDMDHENMFWYRQDPGLGLRLIYFSYDVKMKEKGDIPEGYSVSREKKERFSLILESASTNQTSMYLCASSPTSALAKNIQYFGAGTRLSVL.

As regards this clone: This same CDR3 is encoded by further DNA sequences in the sample. The chain couples TRBV27 to TRBJ2-6; D is perhaps TRBD2 (5 bases). Germline loops: CDR1 MNHEY, CDR2 SMNVEV (reference sequence). The CDR3 sequence is 17 residues long. The V end was cut by 7 bases, the J end by 1 base, with 17 bases between. This chain's CDR3 is CASTSRAAGSGANVLTF. CDR3 nucleotides: TGTGCCAGCACCTCGAGGGCAGCTGGTTCTGGGGCCAACGTCCTGACTTTC.

The chain is built from TRBV28 and TRBJ1-2, with D possibly TRBD1 on 5 matching bases. From germline, CDR1 is MDHEN and CDR2 SYDVKM. The CDR3 contains 11 residues. Trimming removed 11 bases at V and 7 bases at J, with 14 bases between. The chain's CDR3 is CASFGGGGYTF. The CDR3 region has the DNA TGTGCCTCTTTCGGGGGGGGTGGCTACACCTTC.

The chain couples TRBV29-1 to TRBJ2-3, with 13 nucleotides matching TRBD2. The germline V gene has CDR1 SQVTM and CDR2 ANQGSEA. The CDR3 totals 17 residues. V dropped 5 bases and J dropped 4; count of bases not matched to a gene: 12. CDR3 residues: CSVNGQGGLAGADTQYF. The CDR3 nucleotides are TGCAGCGTTAACGGACAGGGCGGACTAGCGGGGGCAGATACGCAGTATTTT.

The gene calls are TRBV4-2 and TRBJ2-7; 10 positions agree with TRBD1. Germline trimming cut 1 base from V and 3 bases from J; bases unmatched to any gene: 0. Germline CDR1 and CDR2: LGHNA and YNFKEQ. The CDR3 extends over 14 amino acids. The CDR3 protein is CASSQGDRGYEQYF. The CDR3 DNA follows: TGTGCCAGCAGCCAAGGGGACAGGGGCTACGAGCAGTACTTC.

The rearrangement links TRBV9 to TRBJ2-7; D may be TRBD1 (6 bases). This CDR3 contains 14 residues. Deletions cut 4 bases from V and 0 bases from J, with 11 bases between. CDR1 is SGDLS, CDR2 YYNGEE, per germline. In nucleotides, the CDR3 is TGTGCCAGCAGCCCAGGGGTTAGCTCCTACGAGCAGTACTTC. This translates into CASSPGVSSYEQYF.

This chain links TRBV5-3 with TRBJ2-4; D possibly corresponds to TRBD1 (6 bases). TRBV5-3 is annotated as an ORF whose role is uncertain. Trimming cost V 6 bases and J 1 base, with 20 bases left between them. The CDR3 covers 17 residues. CDR3 sequence: CARTKGEGDKAKNIQYF. The CDR3 DNA reads TGTGCCAGAACCAAGGGGGAAGGGGACAAGGCCAAAAACATTCAGTACTTC.